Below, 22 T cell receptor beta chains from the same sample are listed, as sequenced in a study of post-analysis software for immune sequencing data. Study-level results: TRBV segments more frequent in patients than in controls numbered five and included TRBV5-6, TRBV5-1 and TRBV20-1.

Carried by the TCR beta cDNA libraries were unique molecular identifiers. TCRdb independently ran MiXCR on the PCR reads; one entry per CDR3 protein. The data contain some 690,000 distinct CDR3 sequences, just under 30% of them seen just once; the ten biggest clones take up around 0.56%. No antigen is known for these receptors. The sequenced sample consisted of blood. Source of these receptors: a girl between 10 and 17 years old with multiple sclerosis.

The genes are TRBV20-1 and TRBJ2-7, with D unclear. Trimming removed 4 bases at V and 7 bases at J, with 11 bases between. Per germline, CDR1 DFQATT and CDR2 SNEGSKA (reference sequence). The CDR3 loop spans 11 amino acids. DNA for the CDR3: TGCAGTGCTACCCAGCCTTGGGAGCAGTACTTC. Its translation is CSATQPWEQYF.

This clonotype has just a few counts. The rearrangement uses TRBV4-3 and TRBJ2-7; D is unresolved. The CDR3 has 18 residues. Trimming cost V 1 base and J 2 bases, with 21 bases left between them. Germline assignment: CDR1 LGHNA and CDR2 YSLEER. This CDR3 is CASSQGSRGPEVPYEQYF. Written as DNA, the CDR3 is TGCGCCAGCAGCCAAGGGTCCAGAGGACCGGAAGTCCCCTACGAGCAGTACTTC.

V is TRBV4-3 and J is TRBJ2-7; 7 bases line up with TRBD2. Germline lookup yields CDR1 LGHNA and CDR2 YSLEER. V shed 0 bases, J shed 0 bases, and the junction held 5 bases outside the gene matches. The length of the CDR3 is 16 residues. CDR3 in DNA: TGCGCCAGCAGCCAAGATACTAGCGCCAGCTCCTACGAGCAGTACTTC. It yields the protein CASSQDTSASSYEQYF.

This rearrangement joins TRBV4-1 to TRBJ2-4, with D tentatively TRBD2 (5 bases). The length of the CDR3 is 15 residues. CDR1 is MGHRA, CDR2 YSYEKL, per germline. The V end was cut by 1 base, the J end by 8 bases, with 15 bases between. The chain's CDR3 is CASSQASGLEDIQYF. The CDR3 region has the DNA TGCGCCAGCAGCCAAGCGAGCGGCCTCGAGGACATTCAGTACTTC.

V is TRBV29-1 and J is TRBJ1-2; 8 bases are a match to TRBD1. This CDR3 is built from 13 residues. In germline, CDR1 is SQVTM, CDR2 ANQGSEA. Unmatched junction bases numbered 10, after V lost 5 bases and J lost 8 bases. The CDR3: CSVTRDRGVGYTF. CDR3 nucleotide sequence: TGCAGCGTTACCCGCGACAGGGGTGTCGGCTACACCTTC.

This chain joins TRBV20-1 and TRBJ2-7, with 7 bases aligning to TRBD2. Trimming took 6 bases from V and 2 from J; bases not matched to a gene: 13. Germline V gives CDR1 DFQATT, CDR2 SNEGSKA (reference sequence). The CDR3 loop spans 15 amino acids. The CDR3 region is CSATPLADMPYEQYF. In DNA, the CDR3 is TGCAGTGCCACCCCCCTAGCGGACATGCCCTACGAGCAGTACTTC.

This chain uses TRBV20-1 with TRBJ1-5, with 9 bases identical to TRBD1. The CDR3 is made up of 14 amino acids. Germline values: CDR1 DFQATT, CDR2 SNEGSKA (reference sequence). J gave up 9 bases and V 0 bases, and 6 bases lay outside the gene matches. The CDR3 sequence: CSARDLTGGLPQHF. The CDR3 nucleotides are TGCAGTGCTAGAGATCTAACAGGGGGCCTGCCCCAGCATTTT.

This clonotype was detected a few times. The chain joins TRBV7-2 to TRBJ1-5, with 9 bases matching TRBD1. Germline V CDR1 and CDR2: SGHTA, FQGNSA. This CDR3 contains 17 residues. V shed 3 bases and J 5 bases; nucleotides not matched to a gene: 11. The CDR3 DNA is TGTGCCAGCAGCTTCCACTCGGGACAGGGCCTTTATCAGCCCCAGCATTTT. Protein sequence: CASSFHSGQGLYQPQHF.

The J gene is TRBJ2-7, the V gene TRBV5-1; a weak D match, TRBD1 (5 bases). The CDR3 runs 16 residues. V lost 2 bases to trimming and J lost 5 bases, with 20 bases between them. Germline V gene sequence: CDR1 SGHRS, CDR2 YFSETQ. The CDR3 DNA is TGCGCCAGCAGCTTACCCTCTGGAAGGGGTCGTGACGAGCAGTACTTC. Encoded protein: CASSLPSGRGRDEQYF.

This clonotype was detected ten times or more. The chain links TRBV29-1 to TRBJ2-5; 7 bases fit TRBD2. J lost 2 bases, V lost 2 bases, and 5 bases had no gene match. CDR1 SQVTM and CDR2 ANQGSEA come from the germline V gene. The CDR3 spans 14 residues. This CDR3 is CSVELREEQETQYF. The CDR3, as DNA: TGCAGCGTTGAACTACGGGAGGAACAAGAGACCCAGTACTTC.

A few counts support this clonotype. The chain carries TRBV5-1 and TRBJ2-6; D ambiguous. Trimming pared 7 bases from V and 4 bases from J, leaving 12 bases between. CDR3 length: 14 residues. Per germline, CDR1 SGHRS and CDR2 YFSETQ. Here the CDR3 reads CASGLSAGANVLTF. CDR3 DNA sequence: TGCGCCAGCGGCCTCTCGGCGGGGGCCAACGTCCTGACTTTC.

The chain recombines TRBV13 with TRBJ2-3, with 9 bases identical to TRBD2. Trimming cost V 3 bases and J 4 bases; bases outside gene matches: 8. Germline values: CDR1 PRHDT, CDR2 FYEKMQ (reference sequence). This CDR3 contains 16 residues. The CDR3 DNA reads TGTGCCAGCAGCTTTTCCGATAGCGGGAGTGCAGATACGCAGTATTTT. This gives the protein CASSFSDSGSADTQYF.

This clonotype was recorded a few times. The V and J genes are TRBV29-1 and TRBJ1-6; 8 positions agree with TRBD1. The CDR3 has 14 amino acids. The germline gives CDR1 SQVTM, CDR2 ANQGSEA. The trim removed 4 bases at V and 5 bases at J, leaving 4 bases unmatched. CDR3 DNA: TGCAGCGTTGCGCAGGGGGCGGATAATTCACCCCTCCACTTT. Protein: CSVAQGADNSPLHF. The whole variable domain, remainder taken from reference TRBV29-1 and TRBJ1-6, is SAVISQKPSRDICQRGTSLTIQCQVDSQVTMMFWYRQQPGQSLTLIATANQGSEATYESGFVIDKFPISRPNLTFSTLTVSNMSPEDSSIYLCSVAQGADNSPLHFGNGTRLTVT.

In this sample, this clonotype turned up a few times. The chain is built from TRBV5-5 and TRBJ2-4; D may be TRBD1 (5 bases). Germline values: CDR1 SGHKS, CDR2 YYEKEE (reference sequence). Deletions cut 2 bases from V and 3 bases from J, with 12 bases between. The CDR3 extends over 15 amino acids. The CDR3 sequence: CASSFGPQGKNIQYF. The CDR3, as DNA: TGTGCCAGCAGCTTCGGGCCTCAGGGCAAAAACATTCAGTACTTC.

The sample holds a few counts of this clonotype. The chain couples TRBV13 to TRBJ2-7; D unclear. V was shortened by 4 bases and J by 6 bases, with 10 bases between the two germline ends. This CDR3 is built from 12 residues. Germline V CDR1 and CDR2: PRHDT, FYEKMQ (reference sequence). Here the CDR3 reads CASSYSNGEQYF. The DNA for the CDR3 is TGTGCCAGCAGCTACAGTAACGGCGAGCAGTACTTC.

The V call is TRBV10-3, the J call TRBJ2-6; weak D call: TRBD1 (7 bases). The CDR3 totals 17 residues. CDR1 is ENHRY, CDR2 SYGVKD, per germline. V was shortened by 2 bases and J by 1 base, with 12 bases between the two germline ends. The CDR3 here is CAISEMAGGSGANVLTF. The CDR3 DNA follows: TGTGCCATCAGTGAGATGGCAGGGGGGTCTGGGGCCAACGTCCTGACTTTC.

The CDR3 sequence is CSARFVADTQYF. The CDR3 coding sequence is TGCAGTGCTAGGTTCGTCGCAGATACGCAGTATTTT. The gene calls are TRBV20-1 and TRBJ2-3; D remains ambiguous. Germline V gene data show CDR1 as DFQATT and CDR2 as SNEGSKA (reference sequence). V lost 3 bases, J lost 4 bases, and 8 bases lay in between. The CDR3 covers 12 residues.

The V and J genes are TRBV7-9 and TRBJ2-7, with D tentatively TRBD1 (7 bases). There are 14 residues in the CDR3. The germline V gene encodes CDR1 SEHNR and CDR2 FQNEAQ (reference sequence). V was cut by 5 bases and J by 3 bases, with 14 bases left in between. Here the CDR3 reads CASSVAGGFYEQYF. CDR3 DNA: TGTGCCAGCAGCGTTGCAGGGGGGTTCTACGAGCAGTACTTC.

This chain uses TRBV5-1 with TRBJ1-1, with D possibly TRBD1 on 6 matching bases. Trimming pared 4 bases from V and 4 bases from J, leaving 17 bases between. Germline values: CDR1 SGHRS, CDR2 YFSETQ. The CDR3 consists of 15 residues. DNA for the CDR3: TGCGCCAGCAGCAGTAACAGGGTGCAGAGCACTGAAGCTTTCTTT. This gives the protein CASSSNRVQSTEAFF.

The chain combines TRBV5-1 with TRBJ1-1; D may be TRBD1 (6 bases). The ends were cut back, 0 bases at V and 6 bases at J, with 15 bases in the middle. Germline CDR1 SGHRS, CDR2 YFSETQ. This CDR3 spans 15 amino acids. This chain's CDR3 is CASSLGNRALAEAFF. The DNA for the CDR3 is TGCGCCAGCAGCTTGGGTAACAGGGCTTTAGCTGAAGCTTTCTTT.

CDR3 protein: CASTGFSGAPEAFF. CDR3 nucleotide sequence: TGTGCCAGCACCGGATTCTCGGGGGCCCCCGAAGCTTTCTTT. The chain is built from TRBV28 and TRBJ1-1, with TRBD1 as a possible D gene (6 bases). Germline CDR1 MDHEN, CDR2 SYDVKM. V was pared by 7 bases and J by 8 bases, with 20 bases between. The CDR3 spans 14 residues.

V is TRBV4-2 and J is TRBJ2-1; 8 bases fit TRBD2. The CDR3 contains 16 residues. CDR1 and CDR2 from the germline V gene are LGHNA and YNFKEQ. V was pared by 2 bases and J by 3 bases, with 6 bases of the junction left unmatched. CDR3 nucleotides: TGTGCCAGCAGCCAACGGTTGGCGGGAGGCTACAATGAGCAGTTCTTC. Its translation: CASSQRLAGGYNEQFF.